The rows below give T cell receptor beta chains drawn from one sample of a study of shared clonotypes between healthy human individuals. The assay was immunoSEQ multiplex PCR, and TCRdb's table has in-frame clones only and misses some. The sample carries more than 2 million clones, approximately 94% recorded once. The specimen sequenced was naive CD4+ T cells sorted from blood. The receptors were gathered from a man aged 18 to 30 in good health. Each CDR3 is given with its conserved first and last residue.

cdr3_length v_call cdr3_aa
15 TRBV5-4 CASTEGMDSYNEQFF
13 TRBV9 CASSVRGDQPQHF
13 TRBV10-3 CAITTGEGNTIYF
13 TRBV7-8 CASSSFGSAGYTF
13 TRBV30 CAWKLDLNTEAFF
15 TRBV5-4 CASHTVGTGADEQYF
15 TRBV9 CASSVGQNYNSPLHF
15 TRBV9 CASSIQDLSNQPQHF
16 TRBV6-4 CASSPTSGGGYNEQFF
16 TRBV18 CASSPPGQGWQETQYF
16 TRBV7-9 CASTTRTGADTGELFF
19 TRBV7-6 CASSRTTGLAGARQETQYF
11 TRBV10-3 CASLADNEQFF
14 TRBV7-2 CASSRLALTDTQYF
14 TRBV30 CAWSSGSSKETQYF
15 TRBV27 CASRKKTSGSYEQYF
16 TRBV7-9 CASSLGNRGPNSPLHF
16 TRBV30 CAWSTDPDRAKETQYF
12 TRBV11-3 CASSLFPGEQFF
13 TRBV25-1 CASLGTPGREQYF
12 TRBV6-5 CASSKGVTEAFF
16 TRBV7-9 CASSPTGVFLTDTQYF